This TCR beta chain was recorded in a study of CD8 T cells in ankylosing spondylitis. MiXCR, applied by TCRdb to the 5' RACE reads, yields one record per CDR3 protein. The sample yields 84,000 or so distinct CDR3 sequences, around 30% seen once. Trimming removed 3 bases from V and 7 bases from J; junction bases left unmatched: 9. The germline CDR1 and CDR2 sequences are DFQATT and SNEGSKA (reference sequence). The CDR3 loop spans 15 amino acids. This TCR derives from a male donor with ankylosing spondylitis or in good health (not recorded which). The sequencing input was blood, either unsorted or a sorted T cell fraction (not recorded which). The chain combines TRBV20-1 with TRBJ2-1; TRBD2 agrees at 10 bases. CDR3 sequence reads: CSARDWTSGRNEQFF. CDR3 DNA: TGCAGTGCTAGGGATTGGACTAGCGGTCGGAATGAGCAGTTCTTC.